The 4 T cell receptor beta chains below come from one sample, sequenced in a study of radiation and T cells in renal cell carcinoma. The time point here: baseline pretreatment blood. Treatment reported: 15 Gy SBRT to primary tumor, nephrectomy 4 weeks later. Produced via immunoSEQ multiplex PCR; TCRdb's table is partial and in-frame only. The table includes about 140,000 clones, less than 90% detected once. The sequencing here drew on blood, taken from a patient whose treatment included radiotherapy and nephrectomy. Receptors originate from a woman aged 45-59 years with renal cell carcinoma.

V and J are TRBV19 and TRBJ1-6; D unclear. V was clipped by 6 bases and J by 6 bases, with 6 bases between them. The V gene's germline CDR1 is LNHDA and CDR2 SQIVND (reference sequence). This CDR3 spans 12 amino acids. CDR3 sequence (DNA): TGTGCCAGTAGCACAGCTAATTCACCCCTCCACTTT. It is translated as CASSTANSPLHF.

The chain is built from TRBV7-2 and TRBJ2-1; TRBD2 matches at 10 bases. The CDR3 spans 15 residues. V shed 0 bases, J shed 7 bases, and the junction held 3 bases outside the gene matches. Per germline, CDR1 SGHTA and CDR2 FQGNSA. The CDR3 DNA is TGTGCCAGCAGCTTAGCTAGCGGGGGGCTGAATGAGCAGTTCTTC. Its protein product is CASSLASGGLNEQFF.

The chain recombines TRBV19 with TRBJ1-2; D gene ambiguous. The V end was cut by 0 bases, the J end by 7 bases, with 3 bases between. Germline V gives CDR1 LNHDA, CDR2 SQIVND (reference sequence). This CDR3 spans 11 amino acids. Written as DNA, the CDR3 is TGTGCCAGTAGTATAGATACTGGCTACACCTTC. Translating gives CASSIDTGYTF.

The rearrangement uses TRBV6-6 and TRBJ1-2; D gene unclear. Germline V CDR1 and CDR2: MNHNY, SVGAGI (reference sequence). The V and J ends lost 2 bases and 4 bases respectively, with 14 bases between them. This CDR3 is built from 15 residues. CDR3 DNA sequence: TGTGCCAGCAGTTACCCCCACGAGGGCTCCTATGGCTACACCTTC. Residues: CASSYPHEGSYGYTF.